These 15 T cell receptor beta chains share one sample of origin, sequenced in a study of shared clonotypes between healthy human individuals. Repertoires were generated with immunoSEQ multiplex PCR, while TCRdb's copy carries only in-frame clones and drops some. The sample shows roughly 1,500,000 clones, 97% to 99% of them seen only once. Sequenced input: naive CD4+ T cells sorted from blood. Subset specified: CD45RA+ positively selected. The receptor set was obtained from a man younger than 40 in good health.

This clone was observed a single time. This chain uses TRBV5-1 with TRBJ2-3; 11 nucleotides agree with TRBD2. The CDR3 runs to 17 residues. Germline V gives CDR1 SGHRS, CDR2 YFSETQ. The V segment lost 0 bases and the J segment 3 bases; nucleotides outside the gene matches: 6. CDR3: CASSLGLAGMYTDTQYF. Here the CDR3 DNA reads TGCGCCAGCAGCTTGGGACTAGCGGGAATGTATACAGATACGCAGTATTTT.

The chain links TRBV28 to TRBJ2-7, with D perhaps matching TRBD2 (6 bases). Germline-derived CDR1 and CDR2 are MDHEN and SYDVKM. The CDR3 length is 20 residues. V was shortened by 3 bases and J by 0 bases, with 27 bases between the two germline ends. The CDR3 here is CASSFGSVSALASSSYEQYF. The DNA of the CDR3 is TGTGCCAGCAGTTTTGGGTCCGTCTCAGCACTAGCCTCGAGCTCCTACGAGCAGTACTTC.

The chain has TRBV11-2 and TRBJ2-1; tentative D call: TRBD2 (6 bases). This CDR3 spans 18 amino acids. Germline V gene data show CDR1 as SGHAT and CDR2 as FQNNGV. V dropped 5 bases and J dropped 2 bases, with 22 bases sitting between them. The CDR3 is CASSLPSRPSVAYNEQFF. The CDR3 region has the DNA TGTGCCAGCAGCCTCCCCTCGCGGCCTAGCGTGGCCTACAATGAGCAGTTCTTC.

The V and J genes are TRBV6-1 and TRBJ2-5; 7 bases fit TRBD2. The germline CDR1 and CDR2 sequences are MNHNS and SASEGT. The V and J ends lost 5 bases and 2 bases, in that order; junction bases with no gene match: 8. This CDR3 spans 15 amino acids. The CDR3 sequence: CASSTSGGDQETQYF. In DNA, the CDR3 is TGTGCCAGCAGTACCTCGGGGGGTGATCAAGAGACCCAGTACTTC.

The chain joins TRBV29-1 to TRBJ2-1; TRBD2 aligns across 8 bases. Per the germline V gene, CDR1 is SQVTM and CDR2 is ANQGSEA. V trimming: 2 bases; J trimming: 11 bases; junction bases outside the gene matches: 2. CDR3 length: 11 residues. The chain's CDR3 is CSVENSGKQFF. In DNA, the CDR3 is TGCAGCGTTGAAAATAGCGGGAAGCAGTTCTTC.

The chain combines TRBV5-1 with TRBJ2-1; D uncertain. The CDR3 has 15 amino acids. The germline V gene has CDR1 SGHRS and CDR2 YFSETQ. The ends were cut back, 2 bases at V and 4 bases at J, with 13 bases in the middle. CDR3 sequence (DNA): TGCGCCAGCAGCTTAGCGTCTACCCAATACAATGAGCAGTTCTTC. It yields the protein CASSLASTQYNEQFF. Together with reference TRBV5-1 and TRBJ2-1, the CDR3 gives the full variable domain: KAGVTQTPRYLIKTRGQQVTLSCSPISGHRSVSWYQQTPGQGLQFLFEYFSETQRNKGNFPGRFSGRQFSNSRSEMNVSTLELGDSALYLCASSLASTQYNEQFFGPGTRLTVL.

The chain carries TRBV7-6 and TRBJ2-7; 11 nucleotides match TRBD1. This CDR3 region has 16 residues. Germline V gives CDR1 SGHVS, CDR2 FNYEAQ. V was pared by 0 bases and J by 4 bases, with 5 bases of the junction left unmatched. The CDR3 here is CASSLAGGQGEYEQYF. In DNA form, the CDR3 reads TGTGCCAGCAGCTTAGCAGGGGGACAGGGGGAGTACGAGCAGTACTTC.

The V and J genes are TRBV9 and TRBJ2-7; 10 bases map to TRBD1. This CDR3 contains 16 residues. Trimming removed 3 bases from V and 4 bases from J; junction bases left unmatched: 10. Germline lookup yields CDR1 SGDLS and CDR2 YYNGEE. The CDR3 loop reads CASSAHGQGGIYEQYF. The DNA for the CDR3 is TGTGCCAGCAGCGCTCACGGACAGGGGGGGATTTACGAGCAGTACTTC.

In the case of this clone: This specimen includes other DNA sequences encoding the same CDR3. The gene calls are TRBV18 and TRBJ2-5, with D hard to call. Germline lookup yields CDR1 KGHSH and CDR2 LQKENI. CDR3 length: 12 amino acids. V was shortened by 0 bases and J by 1 base, with 0 bases between the two germline ends. The CDR3: CASSPPQETQYF. CDR3 bases: TGTGCCAGCTCACCACCCCAAGAGACCCAGTACTTC.

As concerns this clone: The sample has other DNA sequences that encode this CDR3 too. The chain carries TRBV5-1 and TRBJ2-1, with TRBD2 as a possible D gene (5 bases). The CDR3 is 15 amino acids. V was clipped by 0 bases and J by 0 bases, with 7 bases between them. The germline CDR1 and CDR2 sequences are SGHRS and YFSETQ. The CDR3 here is CASSLASGSYNEQFF. For the CDR3, the DNA is TGCGCCAGCAGCTTGGCCAGCGGCTCCTACAATGAGCAGTTCTTC. Based on the CDR3 plus reference TRBV5-1 and TRBJ2-1, the full variable domain is KAGVTQTPRYLIKTRGQQVTLSCSPISGHRSVSWYQQTPGQGLQFLFEYFSETQRNKGNFPGRFSGRQFSNSRSEMNVSTLELGDSALYLCASSLASGSYNEQFFGPGTRLTVL.

The chain uses TRBV2 and TRBJ2-3; 9 bases fit TRBD1. The junction had 2 bases not matched to a gene; V was cut back by 3 bases and J by 1 base. Per the germline V gene, CDR1 is SNHLY and CDR2 is FYNNEI. The CDR3 has 15 residues. The CDR3 DNA reads as TGTGCCAGCAGTGACCGGACAGGGGGCACAGATACGCAGTATTTT. It translates to CASSDRTGGTDTQYF. The full variable domain, in which reference TRBV2 and TRBJ2-3 provide the parts outside the CDR3, is EPEVTQTPSHQVTQMGQEVILRCVPISNHLYFYWYRQILGQKVEFLVSFYNNEISEKSEIFDDQFSVERPDGSNFTLKIRSTKLEDSAMYFCASSDRTGGTDTQYFGPGTRLTVL.

Notes on this clone: The identical CDR3 is also encoded by other nucleotide sequences in the sample. The genes are TRBV5-1 and TRBJ2-2; no firm D call. Germline values: CDR1 SGHRS, CDR2 YFSETQ. The CDR3 consists of 12 residues. Trimming shortened V by 2 bases and J by 4 bases, and 3 bases separated the two germline ends. CDR3: CASSLATGELFF. Written as DNA, the CDR3 is TGCGCCAGCAGCTTAGCCACCGGGGAGCTGTTTTTT.

For this clone: This CDR3 is also generated by other DNA sequences in the sample. V is TRBV2 and J is TRBJ2-1, with a tentative D call TRBD2 (6 bases). The CDR3 is 13 amino acids. Germline V gene sequence: CDR1 SNHLY, CDR2 FYNNEI. Trimming removed 4 bases at V and 4 bases at J, with 8 bases between. This CDR3 is CASSVGTYNEQFF. CDR3 coding DNA: TGTGCCAGCAGTGTTGGGACTTACAATGAGCAGTTCTTC. The variable domain in full, with the rest retrieved from reference TRBV2 and TRBJ2-1, is EPEVTQTPSHQVTQMGQEVILRCVPISNHLYFYWYRQILGQKVEFLVSFYNNEISEKSEIFDDQFSVERPDGSNFTLKIRSTKLEDSAMYFCASSVGTYNEQFFGPGTRLTVL.

Turning to this clone: Other DNA sequences in the sample encode the same CDR3. The chain uses TRBV7-9 and TRBJ2-5; D is ambiguous. The germline gives CDR1 SEHNR, CDR2 FQNEAQ (reference sequence). The CDR3 has 11 residues. With 6 bases removed from V and 1 base from J, the gap between germline ends came to 3 bases. As DNA, the CDR3 is TGTGCCAGCAGTCGCCAAGAGACCCAGTACTTC. Translating it yields CASSRQETQYF.

This clone was observed once. The chain carries TRBV5-1 and TRBJ1-1; D uncertain. Germline V gives CDR1 SGHRS, CDR2 YFSETQ. Trimming took 1 base from V and 1 from J, leaving 8 bases between them. CDR3 length: 14 residues. CDR3 in amino acids: CASSLRWENTEAFF. Here the CDR3 DNA reads TGCGCCAGCAGCTTGCGGTGGGAGAACACTGAAGCTTTCTTT.